This T cell receptor (beta chain) was identified during a study of blood T cell repertoires in COVID-19. About the research overall: From the United States, Italy and Spain came samples of acute and convalescent COVID-19.

How the authors handled the data: Amplification from reference gene primers served as the basis for estimated nucleated cell counts. Only in-frame clones appear in the TCRdb table, and some are missing; sequencing was by immunoSEQ multiplex PCR. V, J and clone size were drawn from that table, and D and trimming were deduced from the DNA. The data hold roughly 120,000 clones, with roughly 88% observed a single time. CDR1 is ENHRY, CDR2 SYGVKD, per germline. Trimming cost V 3 bases and J 2 bases; bases outside gene matches: 5. The CDR3 totals 15 residues. The sequence was collected from a woman aged 50 to 65 with active or convalescent COVID-19. This chain links TRBV10-3 with TRBJ2-7; TRBD1 agrees at 9 bases. Sample: peripheral blood. The CDR3 loop reads CAISDAGTGTYEQYF. The DNA for the CDR3 is TGTGCCATCAGTGATGCGGGGACAGGGACCTACGAGCAGTACTTC.